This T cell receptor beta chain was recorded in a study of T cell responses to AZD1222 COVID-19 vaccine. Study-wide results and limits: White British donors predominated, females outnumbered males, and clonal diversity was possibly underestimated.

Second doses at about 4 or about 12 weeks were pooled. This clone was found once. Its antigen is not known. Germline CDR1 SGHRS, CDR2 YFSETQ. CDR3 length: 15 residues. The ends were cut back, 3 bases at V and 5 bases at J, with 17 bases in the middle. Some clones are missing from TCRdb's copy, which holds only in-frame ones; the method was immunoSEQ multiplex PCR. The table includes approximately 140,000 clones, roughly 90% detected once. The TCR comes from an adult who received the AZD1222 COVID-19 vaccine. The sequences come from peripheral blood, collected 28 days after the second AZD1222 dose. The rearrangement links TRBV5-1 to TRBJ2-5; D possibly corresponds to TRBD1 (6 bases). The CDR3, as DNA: TGCGCCAGCAGCTCTATCCCCGGTACAGGGGAGACCCAGTACTTC. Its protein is CASSSIPGTGETQYF.